Listed here are 6 T cell receptor beta chains from one sample, sequenced in a study of shared clonotypes between healthy human individuals. The table came from immunoSEQ multiplex PCR; TCRdb's copy has only in-frame clones and leaves some out. The sample lists about a million clones, 76% occurring once. Sequenced material: memory CD4+ T cells sorted from blood. Subset denoted: CD45RA-negative fraction. The receptors come from a man younger than 35 in good health.

The chain is built from TRBV2 and TRBJ2-3, with 15 bases identical to TRBD2. The CDR3 runs to 16 residues. Germline V gives CDR1 SNHLY, CDR2 FYNNEI. With 6 bases clipped from V and 3 bases from J, the junction kept 4 bases outside the gene matches. As DNA, the CDR3 is TGTGCCAGCAGGGCAGGACTAGCGGGAGGGACAGATACGCAGTATTTT. This encodes CASRAGLAGGTDTQYF. The full variable domain, with the rest looked up from reference TRBV2 and TRBJ2-3, is EPEVTQTPSHQVTQMGQEVILRCVPISNHLYFYWYRQILGQKVEFLVSFYNNEISEKSEIFDDQFSVERPDGSNFTLKIRSTKLEDSAMYFCASRAGLAGGTDTQYFGPGTRLTVL.

The chain joins TRBV18 to TRBJ2-1, with 12 positions matching TRBD2. The germline CDR1 and CDR2 sequences are KGHSH and LQKENI. This CDR3 contains 17 residues. Trimming took 2 bases from V and 7 from J; bases not matched to a gene: 9. The CDR3 sequence: CASSPRLAGGFGNEQFF. The CDR3, as DNA: TGTGCCAGCTCACCAAGGCTAGCGGGAGGGTTCGGAAATGAGCAGTTCTTC.

This clone was detected ten times or more. V is TRBV19 and J is TRBJ1-5; the D gene is possibly TRBD1 (6 bases). V was trimmed by 8 bases and J by 2 bases, leaving 28 bases between them. The CDR3 totals 19 residues. The germline gives CDR1 LNHDA, CDR2 SQIVND (reference sequence). The CDR3 reads CASQEYRRSGTLGNQPQHF. The CDR3 coding sequence is TGTGCCAGTCAGGAATATCGAAGAAGTGGGACACTAGGCAATCAGCCCCAGCATTTT.

The chain carries TRBV10-1 and TRBJ2-1, with 8 bases identical to TRBD2. The CDR3 sequence is 15 residues long. With V trimmed by 8 bases and J by 4 bases, 10 bases remained unmatched. CDR1 and CDR2 (germline): WNHNN, SYGVQD (reference sequence). CDR3 coding DNA: TGCGCCAGCTCCCCGGGACTAGGGGGTTACAATGAGCAGTTCTTC. This sequence encodes CASSPGLGGYNEQFF.

V gene TRBV18 combines with J gene TRBJ2-3; maybe TRBD2 (6 bases). The V end lost 0 bases, the J end lost 5 bases, and 12 bases lay between the germline ends. CDR1 and CDR2 from the germline V gene are KGHSH and LQKENI. This CDR3 region has 15 residues. CDR3 loop: CASSPPGGSGDTQYF. DNA of the CDR3: TGTGCCAGCTCACCACCAGGAGGGTCCGGAGATACGCAGTATTTT. The complete variable domain, with remaining parts taken from reference TRBV18 and TRBJ2-3, reads NAGVMQNPRHLVRRRGQEARLRCSPMKGHSHVYWYRQLPEEGLKFMVYLQKENIIDESGMPKERFSAEFPKEGPSILRIQQVVRGDSAAYFCASSPPGGSGDTQYFGPGTRLTVL.

The rearrangement joins TRBV13 to TRBJ2-5; D call uncertain. Germline CDR1 is PRHDT and CDR2 is FYEKMQ (reference sequence). This CDR3 contains 13 residues. V gave up 0 bases and J gave up 5 bases, with 7 bases separating them. The CDR3 region is CASSLGRRETQYF. DNA for the CDR3: TGTGCCAGCAGCTTAGGCAGGCGGGAGACCCAGTACTTC. Supplemented by reference TRBV13 and TRBJ2-5, the full variable domain reads AAGVIQSPRHLIKEKRETATLKCYPIPRHDTVYWYQQGPGQDPQFLISFYEKMQSDKGSIPDRFSAQQFSDYHSELNMSSLELGDSALYFCASSLGRRETQYFGPGTRLLVL.